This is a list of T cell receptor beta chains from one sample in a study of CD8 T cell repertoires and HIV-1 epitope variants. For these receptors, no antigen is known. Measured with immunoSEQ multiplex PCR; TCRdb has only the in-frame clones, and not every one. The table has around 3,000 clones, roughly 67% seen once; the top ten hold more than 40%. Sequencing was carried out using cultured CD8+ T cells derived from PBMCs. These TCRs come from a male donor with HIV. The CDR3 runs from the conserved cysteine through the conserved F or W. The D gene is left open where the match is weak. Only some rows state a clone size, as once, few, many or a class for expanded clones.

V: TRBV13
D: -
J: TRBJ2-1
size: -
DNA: TGTGCCAGCAGCACCCTCAGAAGCTCCTACAATGAGCAGTTCTTC
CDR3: CASSTLRSSYNEQFF

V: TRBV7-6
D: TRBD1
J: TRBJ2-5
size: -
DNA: TGTGCCAGCAGCTTAGGTACGGGACAGGGGACCCAGTACTTC
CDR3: CASSLGTGQGTQYF

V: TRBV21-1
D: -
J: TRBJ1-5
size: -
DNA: TGTGCCAGCAGCAATGAACGCAATCAGCCCCAGCATTTT
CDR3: CASSNERNQPQHF

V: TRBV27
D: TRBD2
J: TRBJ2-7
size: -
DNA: TGTGCCAGCAGTGCGGGGGGTCCCACCTACGAGCAGTACTTC
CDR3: CASSAGGPTYEQYF

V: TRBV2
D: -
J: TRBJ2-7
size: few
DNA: TGTGCCAGCAGCACCGGGACCGCAATCCACGAGCAGTACTTC
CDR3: CASSTGTAIHEQYF

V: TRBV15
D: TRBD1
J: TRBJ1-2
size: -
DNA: TGTGCCACCAGCAGCGGACAGGGGGTAATGGATGGCTACACCTTC
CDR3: CATSSGQGVMDGYTF

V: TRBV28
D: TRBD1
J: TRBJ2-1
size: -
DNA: TGTGCCAGCAGTTTATCACAGGGGATATCCTACAATGAGCAGTTCTTC
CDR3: CASSLSQGISYNEQFF

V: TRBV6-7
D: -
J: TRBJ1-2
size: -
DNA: TGTGCCAGCAGTGAACTTCCACAAGACCTAGACTATGGCTACACCTTC
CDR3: CASSELPQDLDYGYTF

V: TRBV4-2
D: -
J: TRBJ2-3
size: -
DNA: TGTGCCAGCAGCGATTACGGGACGGGTGATAGCACAGATACGCAGTATTTT
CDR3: CASSDYGTGDSTDTQYF

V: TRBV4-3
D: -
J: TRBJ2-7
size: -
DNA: TGCGCCAGCAGCCAAGATCCGACAGGAGTTTACTACGAGCAGTACTTC
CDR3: CASSQDPTGVYYEQYF

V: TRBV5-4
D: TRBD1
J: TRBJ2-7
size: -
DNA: TGTGCCAGCAGCGCGGGACAGGGGGGGTACCCCAGGTACGAGCAGTACTTC
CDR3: CASSAGQGGYPRYEQYF

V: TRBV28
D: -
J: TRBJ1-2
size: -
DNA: TGTGCCAGCAGTTTTGTGGGGCTCTCCGAAGGCTACACCTTC
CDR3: CASSFVGLSEGYTF

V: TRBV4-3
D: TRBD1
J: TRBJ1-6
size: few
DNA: TGCGCCAGCAGCCCCGGGACAGGGAATAATTCACCCCTCCACTTT
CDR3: CASSPGTGNNSPLHF

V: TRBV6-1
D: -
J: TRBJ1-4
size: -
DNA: TGTGCCAGCACAACCCTCGGGACAACTAATGAAAAACTGTTTTTT
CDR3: CASTTLGTTNEKLFF

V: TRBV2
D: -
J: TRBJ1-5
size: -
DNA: TGTGCCAGCAGTGAATCGGGGGGAGGTCAGCCCCAGCATTTT
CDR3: CASSESGGGQPQHF

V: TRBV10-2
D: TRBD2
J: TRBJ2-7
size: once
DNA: TGCGCCAGCAGTGGTATAGCGGGGGGAGTCGACGAGCAGTACTTC
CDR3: CASSGIAGGVDEQYF

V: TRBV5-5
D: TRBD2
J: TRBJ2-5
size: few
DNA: TGTGCCAGCAGCTTTTCTAGCGGGGGGCAAGAGACCCAGTACTTC
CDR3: CASSFSSGGQETQYF

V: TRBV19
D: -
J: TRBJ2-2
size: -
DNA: TGTGCCAGTAGTATCAACAGCAACACCGGGGAGCTGTTTTTT
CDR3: CASSINSNTGELFF

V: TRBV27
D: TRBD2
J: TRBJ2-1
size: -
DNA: TGTGCCAGCAGTTGGACTAGCGGGAGTTATAATGAGCAGTTCTTC
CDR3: CASSWTSGSYNEQFF

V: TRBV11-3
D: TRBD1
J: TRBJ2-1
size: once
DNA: TGTGCCAGCAGCTTCCAGGGAGGACAGGGAGTCAATGAGCAGTTCTTC
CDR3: CASSFQGGQGVNEQFF

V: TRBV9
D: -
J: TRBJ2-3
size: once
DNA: TGTGCCAGCAGCGTAAGTACAGATACGCAGTATTTT
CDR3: CASSVSTDTQYF

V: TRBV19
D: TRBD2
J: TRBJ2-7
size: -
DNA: TGTGCCAGTAGCAGTCTGCAGACTAGCGGGAGAACCTACGAGCAGTACTTC
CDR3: CASSSLQTSGRTYEQYF

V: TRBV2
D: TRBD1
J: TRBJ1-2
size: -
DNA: TGTGCCAGCAGCGACCGGGACAGGGGGCTCGGCTACACCTTC
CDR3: CASSDRDRGLGYTF

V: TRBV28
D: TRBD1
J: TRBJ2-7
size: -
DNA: TGTGCCAGCAGTTCGACGTATCAGGGGGTCTACGAGCAGTACTTC
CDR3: CASSSTYQGVYEQYF

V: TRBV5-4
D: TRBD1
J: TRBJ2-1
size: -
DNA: TGTGCCAGCAGCTTCCCTGGACAGGGCAATGAGCAGTTCTTC
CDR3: CASSFPGQGNEQFF

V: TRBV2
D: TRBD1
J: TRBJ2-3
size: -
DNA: TGTGCCAGCAGAGGTGGACAGGTTAGCACAGATACGCAGTATTTT
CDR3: CASRGGQVSTDTQYF

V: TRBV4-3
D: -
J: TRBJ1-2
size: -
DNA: TGCGCCAGCAGCCAAGGTGCCGACCACTATGGCTACACCTTC
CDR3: CASSQGADHYGYTF

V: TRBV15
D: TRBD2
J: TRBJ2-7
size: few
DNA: TGTGCCACCAGCAGAGATGGGGGGGTAGCGGAGCAGTACTTC
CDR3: CATSRDGGVAEQYF

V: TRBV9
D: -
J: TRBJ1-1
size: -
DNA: TGTGCCAGCAGCGTAGTGGGAGGGAGGACTGAAGCTTTCTTT
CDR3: CASSVVGGRTEAFF

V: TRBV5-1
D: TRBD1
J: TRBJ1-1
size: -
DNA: TGCGCCAGCAGCTCCGGGACAGGGGATGTAGCTTTCTTT
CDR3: CASSSGTGDVAFF

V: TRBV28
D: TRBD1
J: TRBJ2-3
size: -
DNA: TGTGCCAGCAGTCCCCCGCCAGGGGGAACAGATACGCAGTATTTT
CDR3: CASSPPPGGTDTQYF

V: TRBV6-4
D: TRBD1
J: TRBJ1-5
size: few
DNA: TGTGCCAGCAGTCACGGGACAGGGGGCGATCAGCCCCAGCATTTT
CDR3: CASSHGTGGDQPQHF

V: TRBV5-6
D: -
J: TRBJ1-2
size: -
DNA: TGTGCCAGCAGCTTGGGGGAGCTCTATGGCTACACCTTC
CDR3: CASSLGELYGYTF

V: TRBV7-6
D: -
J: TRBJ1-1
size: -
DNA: TGTGCCAGCAGCGAAGGGACCCAAGCTTTCTTT
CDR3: CASSEGTQAFF

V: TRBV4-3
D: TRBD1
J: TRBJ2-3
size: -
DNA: TGCGCCAGCAGCCAAGAGATACCCGGGACAGGAAACCCAGATACGCAGTATTTT
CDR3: CASSQEIPGTGNPDTQYF

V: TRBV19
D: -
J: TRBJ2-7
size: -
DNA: TGTGCCAGTAGTATTGGATGGGTCGGCTACGAGCAGTACTTC
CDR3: CASSIGWVGYEQYF

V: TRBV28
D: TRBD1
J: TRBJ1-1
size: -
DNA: TGTGCCAGCAGTTTACGACAGGGGGTCGCTGAAGCTTTCTTT
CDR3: CASSLRQGVAEAFF

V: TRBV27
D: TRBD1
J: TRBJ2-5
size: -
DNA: TGTGCCAGCCGGGGGACAGGTCAAGAGACCCAGTACTTC
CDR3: CASRGTGQETQYF

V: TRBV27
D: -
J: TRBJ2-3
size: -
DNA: TGTGCCAGCAGTTTACAGCCAGGGGGCACAGATACGCAGTATTTT
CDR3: CASSLQPGGTDTQYF

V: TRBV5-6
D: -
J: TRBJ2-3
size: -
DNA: TGTGCCAGCAGCTTGACAGGCACAGATACGCAGTATTTT
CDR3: CASSLTGTDTQYF

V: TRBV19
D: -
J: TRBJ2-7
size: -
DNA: TGTGCCAGTAGTATAGGACCAGGGCCCTACGAGCAGTACTTC
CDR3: CASSIGPGPYEQYF

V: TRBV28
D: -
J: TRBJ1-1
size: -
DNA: TGTGCCAGCAGTTTTCAGGGGCAGAAGGACACTGAAGCTTTCTTT
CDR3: CASSFQGQKDTEAFF

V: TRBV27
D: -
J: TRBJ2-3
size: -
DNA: TGTGCCAGCAGTTTAGGGGCGAGCACAGATACGCAGTATTTT
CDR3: CASSLGASTDTQYF

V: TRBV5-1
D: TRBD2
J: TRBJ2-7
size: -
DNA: TGCGCCAGCAGCCCCTATGGGACTACCCTGACCTACGAGCAGTACTTC
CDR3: CASSPYGTTLTYEQYF

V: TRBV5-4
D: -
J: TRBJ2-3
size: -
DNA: TGTGCCAGCAGCTTCGGAGGGGGCGCAGATACGCAGTATTTT
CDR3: CASSFGGGADTQYF

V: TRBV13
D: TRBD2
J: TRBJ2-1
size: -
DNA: TGTGCCAGCAGCCCCCCCCTGCGGGGGGGCGGTGAGCAGTTCTTC
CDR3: CASSPPLRGGGEQFF

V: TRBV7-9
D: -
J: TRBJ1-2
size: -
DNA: TGTGCCAGCAGCTTAGATCTGACGTCAGGGGAGGGCTACACCTTC
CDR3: CASSLDLTSGEGYTF

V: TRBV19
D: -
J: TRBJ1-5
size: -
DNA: TGTGCCAGTAGTTCCCAGGAGGGCTATAGCAATCAGCCCCAGCATTTT
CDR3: CASSSQEGYSNQPQHF

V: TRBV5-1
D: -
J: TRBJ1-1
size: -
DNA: TGCGCCAGCAGCTTGTTTGTGGGAACTGAAGCTTTCTTT
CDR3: CASSLFVGTEAFF

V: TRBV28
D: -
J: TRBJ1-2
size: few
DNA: TGTGCCAGCAGTTTAGTCACGGAGGCTAACTATGGCTACACCTTC
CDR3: CASSLVTEANYGYTF